The 21 T cell receptor beta chains below all came from one sample that was sequenced in a study of T cell responses to AZD1222 COVID-19 vaccine. Produced via immunoSEQ multiplex PCR; TCRdb's table is partial and in-frame only. Of around 88,000 clones in the sample, roughly 90% were seen once. The material was peripheral blood, obtained on day 0 of MenACWY control vaccination. The receptor set was obtained from an adult in good health.

The V call is TRBV7-9, the J call TRBJ2-3; 7 bases fit TRBD1. J was trimmed by 0 bases and V by 2 bases; bases with no gene match: 5. From germline, CDR1 is SEHNR and CDR2 FQNEAQ (reference sequence). The CDR3 covers 16 residues. CDR3 residues: CASSLLGQASTDTQYF. In nucleotides, the CDR3 is TGTGCCAGCAGCTTACTCGGACAGGCTAGCACAGATACGCAGTATTTT. The variable domain in full, with the rest retrieved from reference TRBV7-9 and TRBJ2-3, is DTGVSQNPRHKITKRGQNVTFRCDPISEHNRLYWYRQTLGQGPEFLTYFQNEAQLEKSRLLSDRFSAERPKGSFSTLEIQRTEQGDSAMYLCASSLLGQASTDTQYFGPGTRLTVL.

The genes are TRBV11-2 and TRBJ2-7; D ambiguous. The CDR3 is 15 amino acids. CDR1 is SGHAT, CDR2 FQNNGV, per germline. V lost 1 base to trimming and J lost 0 bases, with 10 bases between them. The CDR3 spells CASSLVGDSSYEQYF. Here the CDR3 DNA reads TGTGCCAGCAGCTTAGTCGGAGATAGCTCCTACGAGCAGTACTTC.

The chain employs TRBV12-5 and TRBJ2-1; 16 nucleotides match TRBD2. CDR1 is LGHNT and CDR2 is FRNRAP in the germline V gene. The CDR3 contains 17 residues. V lost 6 bases and J lost 2; bases outside the gene matches: 4. DNA of the CDR3: TGTGCTAGTGGCCCCGGGACTAGCGGGGGGGCCTACAATGAGCAGTTCTTC. This gives the protein CASGPGTSGGAYNEQFF.

This clone was seen a few times. The gene calls are TRBV7-3 and TRBJ2-5; D might be TRBD2 (7 bases). The CDR3 spans 13 residues. The V gene lost 5 bases and the J gene lost 5 bases, with 12 bases spanning the gap. CDR1 is SGHTA, CDR2 FQGTGA, per germline. The CDR3 reads CASSRGARETQYF. CDR3 coding DNA: TGTGCCAGCAGCCGGGGGGCCCGGGAGACCCAGTACTTC.

This chain joins TRBV3-1 (or the pseudogene TRBV3-2) and TRBJ1-3; D is uncertain. The V end was cut by 4 bases, the J end by 0 bases, with 7 bases between. In germline, CDR1 is LGHDT, CDR2 YNNKEL (reference sequence). The CDR3 runs to 14 residues. This CDR3 is CASSPDTSGNTIYF. The CDR3 region has the DNA TGTGCCAGCAGCCCCGACACCTCTGGAAACACCATATATTTT.

The CDR3 region is CASSLGDLNYGYTF. The DNA for the CDR3 is TGCGCCAGCAGCTTGGGGGACTTAAACTATGGCTACACCTTC. The chain has TRBV5-1 and TRBJ1-2; D is perhaps TRBD1 (5 bases). Looked up from germline, CDR1 is SGHRS and CDR2 is YFSETQ. The V end lost 0 bases, the J end lost 2 bases, and 8 bases lay between the germline ends. The CDR3 runs 14 residues.

This chain joins TRBV9 and TRBJ2-3; D is uncertain. The CDR3 is 17 residues long. Looked up from germline, CDR1 is SGDLS and CDR2 is YYNGEE. The V and J ends lost 0 bases and 0 bases respectively, with 14 bases between them. CDR3 DNA sequence: TGTGCCAGCAGCGTAGAAGGGCAAGGCCTAAGCACAGATACGCAGTATTTT. This codes for CASSVEGQGLSTDTQYF.

This clone occurred a few times. This sequence joins TRBV19 and TRBJ2-1; TRBD2 matches at 9 bases. Losses at the gene ends were 3 bases for V and 5 bases for J; bases not matched to a gene: 8. Looked up from germline, CDR1 is LNHDA and CDR2 is SQIVND (reference sequence). This CDR3 is built from 16 residues. The CDR3 spells CASSITLAGLNNEQFF. The CDR3 bases are TGTGCCAGTAGTATCACCCTAGCGGGGCTTAACAATGAGCAGTTCTTC. The variable domain in full, with the rest retrieved from reference TRBV19 and TRBJ2-1, is DGGITQSPKYLFRKEGQNVTLSCEQNLNHDAMYWYRQDPGQGLRLIYYSQIVNDFQKGDIAEGYSVSREKKESFPLTVTSAQKNPTAFYLCASSITLAGLNNEQFFGPGTRLTVL.

The chain uses TRBV6-6 and TRBJ1-2, with 7 nucleotides matching TRBD1. Germline loops: CDR1 MNHNY, CDR2 SVGAGI (reference sequence). The V gene end was trimmed by 4 bases and the J gene end by 3 bases; junction bases not matched to a gene: 8. The CDR3 runs to 15 residues. CDR3 DNA: TGTGCCAGCAGTTCGTCAGGGGGAAGGGACTATGGCTACACCTTC. Its protein product is CASSSSGGRDYGYTF.

The V call is TRBV11-2, the J call TRBJ2-7, with TRBD2 identical over 10 bases. The V and J ends lost 4 bases and 1 base, in that order; junction bases with no gene match: 1. CDR1 is SGHAT, CDR2 FQNNGV, per germline. The CDR3 extends over 14 amino acids. CDR3 region: CASSWGLASYEQYF. CDR3 nucleotide sequence: TGTGCCAGCAGCTGGGGACTAGCGTCCTACGAGCAGTACTTC.

This chain connects TRBV10-3 to TRBJ1-1, with 10 bases that match TRBD1. CDR1 and CDR2 from the germline V gene are ENHRY and SYGVKD. Losses at the gene ends were 6 bases for V and 3 bases for J; bases not matched to a gene: 7. The CDR3 is 15 amino acids. The CDR3 is CAIRKGQGIDTEAFF. As DNA, the CDR3 is TGTGCCATCAGGAAGGGACAGGGGATAGACACTGAAGCTTTCTTT.

This clone is a singleton in its sample. This sequence joins TRBV19 and TRBJ1-1, with TRBD1 as a possible D gene (5 bases). The germline V gene encodes CDR1 LNHDA and CDR2 SQIVND (reference sequence). The ends were cut back, 7 bases at V and 4 bases at J, with 10 bases in the middle. The CDR3 sequence is 12 residues long. The CDR3 DNA sequence: TGTGCCAGTAAAGTGAGGGGCACTGAAGCTTTCTTT. It specifies CASKVRGTEAFF.

The chain uses TRBV30 and TRBJ2-5, with 8 bases aligning to TRBD1. This CDR3 spans 14 amino acids. Germline values: CDR1 GTSNPN, CDR2 SVGIG (reference sequence). V dropped 5 bases and J dropped 5; count of bases not matched to a gene: 10. CDR3 loop: CAWERTGIRETQYF. The CDR3 DNA sequence: TGTGCCTGGGAAAGGACAGGGATTCGTGAGACCCAGTACTTC. Based on the CDR3 plus reference TRBV30 and TRBJ2-5, the full variable domain is SQTIHQWPATLVQPVGSPLSLECTVEGTSNPNLYWYRQAAGRGLQLLFYSVGIGQISSEVPQNLSASRPQDRQFILSSKKLLLSDSGFYLCAWERTGIRETQYFGPGTRLLVL.

This clone has a single count. The chain employs TRBV27 and TRBJ1-1; no firm D call. The germline V and J ends were trimmed by 5 bases and 5 bases, with 15 bases remaining between them. The germline CDR1 and CDR2 sequences are MNHEY and SMNVEV (reference sequence). This CDR3 is built from 14 residues. The CDR3 bases are TGTGCCAGCAGTCTGAACGGTCCCAGAACTGAAGCTTTCTTT. It translates to CASSLNGPRTEAFF.

This clone was recorded only once. At one boundary the junction diverges from the germline segment, which might be a read error. The chain is built from TRBV19 and TRBJ1-5; D unresolved. Germline V gene lookup returns CDR1 LNHDA and CDR2 SQIVND (reference sequence). The CDR3 loop spans 16 amino acids. The CDR3 nucleotides are TGTGCCAGTAATATAGCTGGCAGCCTAATCAATCAGCCCCAGCATTTT. Amino acid sequence: CASNIAGSLINQPQHF.

This rearrangement joins TRBV3-1 (or the pseudogene TRBV3-2) to TRBJ1-2; 7 nucleotides match TRBD1. With 4 bases clipped from V and 2 bases from J, the junction kept 7 bases outside the gene matches. CDR3 size: 15 residues. Germline loops: CDR1 LGHDT, CDR2 YNNKEL (reference sequence). This CDR3 reads CASSLQTGLNYGYTF. In DNA, the CDR3 is TGTGCCAGCAGCCTCCAGACAGGGCTCAACTATGGCTACACCTTC.

The rearrangement joins TRBV6-4 to TRBJ2-3; D is possibly TRBD2 (7 bases). V was pared by 3 bases and J by 5 bases, with 15 bases between. Germline V gene sequence: CDR1 MRHNA, CDR2 SNTAGT. The CDR3 contains 15 residues. The CDR3 protein is CASSEVGGQKDTQYF. DNA for the CDR3: TGTGCCAGCAGTGAAGTGGGGGGGCAAAAAGATACGCAGTATTTT.

The chain joins TRBV9 to TRBJ1-3; D ambiguous. Germline CDR1 is SGDLS and CDR2 is YYNGEE. V lost 0 bases and J lost 3, with 4 bases in between. This CDR3 region has 13 residues. CDR3 loop: CASSVGFGNTIYF. The CDR3, as DNA: TGTGCCAGCAGCGTAGGGTTTGGAAACACCATATATTTT.

The chain recombines TRBV3-1 (or the pseudogene TRBV3-2) with TRBJ1-1; perhaps TRBD1 as D (5 bases). The CDR3 covers 14 residues. The germline V gene has CDR1 LGHDT and CDR2 YNNKEL (reference sequence). V lost 4 bases and J 1 base, leaving 10 bases between the germline ends. The CDR3 protein is CASSRSGTNTEAFF. The CDR3 DNA follows: TGTGCCAGCAGCCGGTCGGGGACGAACACTGAAGCTTTCTTT.

This rearrangement joins TRBV7-9 to TRBJ2-1, with D hard to call. V lost 7 bases and J lost 0, with 13 bases in between. CDR1 is SEHNR and CDR2 is FQNEAQ in the germline V gene (reference sequence). The CDR3 length is 15 residues. This CDR3 is CASTAESSSYNEQFF. In nucleotides, the CDR3 is TGTGCCAGCACCGCCGAGTCGAGCTCCTACAATGAGCAGTTCTTC.

The gene calls are TRBV6-5 and TRBJ1-2; no firm D call. The CDR3 spans 14 residues. CDR1 is MNHEY, CDR2 SVGAGI, per germline. Trimming took 0 bases from V and 2 from J, leaving 7 bases between them. The CDR3 region is CASSYSFGNYGYTF. The CDR3, as DNA: TGTGCCAGCAGTTACTCCTTCGGGAACTATGGCTACACCTTC.